One TCR beta chain is described in this entry. The data stem from a study of blood T cell repertoires in COVID-19. In the study overall: Material from acute and convalescent COVID-19 was sourced from the United States, Italy and Spain.

As handled by the study authors: Nucleated cell counts were estimated from reference gene primer amplification. Measured with immunoSEQ multiplex PCR; TCRdb has only the in-frame clones, and not every one. V, J and clone size derive from that table, while D and trimming were established from the DNA sequence. The data hold fewer than 35,000 clones, with about nine tenths observed a single time. The germline V gene has CDR1 SGHRS and CDR2 YFSETQ. The J segment lost 2 bases and the V segment lost 4 bases, leaving 8 bases of the junction unmatched. The CDR3 has 15 amino acids. V and J are TRBV5-1 and TRBJ1-2; 7 bases agree with TRBD1. The sequenced material came from peripheral blood. The sequence was collected from a human donor in a cohort sampled during active COVID-19. The donor label of this sample is uncertain. Written as DNA, the CDR3 is TGCGCCAGCAGCCTCGAGGGGGCAGACAACTATGGCTACACCTTC. Translation: CASSLEGADNYGYTF. The full variable domain, rest sourced from reference TRBV5-1 and TRBJ1-2, is KAGVTQTPRYLIKTRGQQVTLSCSPISGHRSVSWYQQTPGQGLQFLFEYFSETQRNKGNFPGRFSGRQFSNSRSEMNVSTLELGDSALYLCASSLEGADNYGYTFGSGTRLTVV.